The 25 T cell receptor beta chains given below trace back to one sample, sequenced in a study of T cell changes during pregnancy in multiple sclerosis. Method: immunoSEQ multiplex PCR; TCRdb's copy keeps in-frame clones and lacks some. In the table there are tens of thousands of clones, approximately 87% of which are singletons. The sample in question was peripheral blood, obtained in the first trimester of pregnancy. The receptors derive from a female donor in good health, enrolled as a control in a pregnancy study.

This chain joins TRBV28 and TRBJ1-5; 8 bases align to TRBD1. The germline V gene encodes CDR1 MDHEN and CDR2 SYDVKM. The CDR3 totals 15 residues. V was clipped by 3 bases and J by 6 bases; unmatched bases: 7. The CDR3 nucleotides are TGTGCCAGCAGTTTGCGGACAGGGTTACCTCAGCCCCAGCATTTT. Protein sequence: CASSLRTGLPQPQHF.

The rearrangement joins TRBV5-1 to TRBJ2-3; D possibly corresponds to TRBD2 (6 bases). Germline V CDR1 and CDR2: SGHRS, YFSETQ. This CDR3 region has 13 residues. The V end was cut by 2 bases, the J end by 5 bases, with 9 bases between. The CDR3 loop is CASSFPGEDTQYF. The CDR3 bases are TGCGCCAGCAGCTTTCCGGGGGAAGATACGCAGTATTTT.

The chain is built from TRBV7-9 and TRBJ2-3, with 8 bases that match TRBD1. The CDR3 loop spans 16 amino acids. Germline assignment: CDR1 SEHNR and CDR2 FQNEAQ (reference sequence). V trimming: 6 bases; J trimming: 3 bases; junction bases outside the gene matches: 11. The DNA for the CDR3 is TGTGCCAGCAGAACGGCTCAGGGGGCACTTACAGATACGCAGTATTTT. Its protein product is CASRTAQGALTDTQYF.

This clone has only one observation. J is TRBJ2-2 and V is TRBV27; 7 bases are a match to TRBD1. Trimming took 1 base from V and 6 from J; bases not matched to a gene: 5. The germline CDR1 and CDR2 sequences are MNHEY and SMNVEV (reference sequence). This CDR3 contains 15 residues. The CDR3 region is CASSLLTGYAGELFF. The CDR3 bases are TGTGCCAGCAGTTTATTGACAGGGTACGCCGGGGAGCTGTTTTTT.

The rearrangement joins TRBV7-8 to TRBJ1-1, with D possibly matching TRBD1 (5 bases). V was cut by 5 bases and J by 0 bases, with 16 bases left in between. The germline V gene has CDR1 SGHVS and CDR2 FQNEAQ. The CDR3 loop spans 16 amino acids. CDR3 sequence: CASSPRTQIMNTEAFF. Written as DNA, the CDR3 is TGTGCCAGCAGCCCACGGACACAGATAATGAACACTGAAGCTTTCTTT.

The chain couples TRBV7-8 to TRBJ2-4, with 7 bases aligning to TRBD2. Germline V CDR1 and CDR2: SGHVS, FQNEAQ. With 1 base clipped from V and 1 base from J, the junction kept 7 bases outside the gene matches. The CDR3 is 17 residues long. CDR3 protein: CASSLVLNGGAKNIQYF. Here the CDR3 DNA reads TGTGCCAGCAGCTTAGTCCTTAACGGGGGGGCCAAAAACATTCAGTACTTC. Together with reference TRBV7-8 and TRBJ2-4, the CDR3 gives the full variable domain: GAGVSQSPRYKVAKRGQDVALRCDPISGHVSLFWYQQALGQGPEFLTYFQNEAQLDKSGLPSDRFFAERPEGSVSTLKIQRTQQEDSAVYLCASSLVLNGGAKNIQYFGAGTRLSVL.

The chain links TRBV6-4 to TRBJ2-3, with 8 bases lining up with TRBD1. CDR1 MRHNA and CDR2 SNTAGT come from the germline V gene. This CDR3 comprises 14 residues. Trimming took 5 bases from V and 6 from J; bases not matched to a gene: 7. CDR3 DNA sequence: TGTGCCAGCAGTAAGGACAGGGCGGAGGATACGCAGTATTTT. It yields the protein CASSKDRAEDTQYF.

The chain couples TRBV2 to TRBJ2-5, with a weak D call TRBD1 (6 bases). The CDR3 consists of 14 residues. V was trimmed by 6 bases and J by 0 bases, leaving 11 bases between them. Germline V lookup: CDR1 SNHLY, CDR2 FYNNEI. The CDR3 bases are TGTGCCAGCAGGACAGGAGAGAACCAAGAGACCCAGTACTTC. The encoded protein is CASRTGENQETQYF.

The J gene is TRBJ1-3, the V gene TRBV27; tentative D call: TRBD1 (5 bases). Between the trimmed V and J ends, which lost 6 bases and 1 base, there was a span of 16 bases. Germline CDR1 and CDR2: MNHEY and SMNVEV (reference sequence). The CDR3 has 16 amino acids. CDR3 sequence: CASSSGFRLSGNTIYF. CDR3 bases: TGTGCCAGCAGCTCAGGGTTCCGCCTTTCTGGAAACACCATATATTTT.

The gene calls are TRBV6-1 and TRBJ1-2; D not certain. This CDR3 contains 8 residues. CDR1 is MNHNS and CDR2 is SASEGT in the germline V gene. The CDR3 DNA is TGTGCGTCATCTGGCTACACCTTC. This gives the protein CASSGYTF.

The chain uses TRBV5-4 and TRBJ2-1, with TRBD2 identical over 7 bases. The CDR3 consists of 15 residues. CDR1 and CDR2 from the germline V gene are SGHNT and YYREEE (reference sequence). Trimming at V came to 4 bases and at J to 0 bases, leaving 4 bases not matched to a gene. The CDR3 spells CASSVSSGSYNEQFF. CDR3 DNA sequence: TGTGCCAGCAGCGTTTCTAGCGGCTCCTACAATGAGCAGTTCTTC.

The J gene is TRBJ2-3, the V gene TRBV4-1; 7 nucleotides align to TRBD2. This CDR3 contains 18 residues. CDR1 is MGHRA and CDR2 is YSYEKL in the germline V gene. V lost 4 bases, J lost 1 base, and 14 bases stayed unmatched. The CDR3 protein is CASSPLAGARIGTDTQYF. The CDR3 region has the DNA TGCGCCAGCAGCCCATTGGCGGGAGCCAGAATCGGCACAGATACGCAGTATTTT.

This clone was counted once. The chain recombines TRBV7-9 with TRBJ2-1; D remains unclear. Trimming removed 2 bases from V and 5 bases from J, with 7 bases in between. The CDR3 length is 13 residues. Germline V gene lookup returns CDR1 SEHNR and CDR2 FQNEAQ (reference sequence). The chain's CDR3 is CASSLRLNNEQFF. The CDR3 DNA sequence: TGTGCCAGCAGCTTAAGACTTAACAATGAGCAGTTCTTC. The full variable domain, in which reference TRBV7-9 and TRBJ2-1 provide the parts outside the CDR3, is DTGVSQNPRHKITKRGQNVTFRCDPISEHNRLYWYRQTLGQGPEFLTYFQNEAQLEKSRLLSDRFSAERPKGSFSTLEIQRTEQGDSAMYLCASSLRLNNEQFFGPGTRLTVL.

CDR3 protein: CASSSGWRSYEQYF. CDR3 in DNA: TGTGCCAGCAGTTCTGGGTGGAGGAGCTACGAGCAGTACTTC. The chain links TRBV28 to TRBJ2-7, with D possibly being TRBD2 (5 bases). CDR1 and CDR2 (germline): MDHEN, SYDVKM. CDR3 length: 14 amino acids. Trimming cost V 4 bases and J 3 bases, with 13 bases left between them.

J is TRBJ1-1 and V is TRBV15; 7 nucleotides agree with TRBD1. CDR3 length: 13 residues. From germline, CDR1 is LNHNV and CDR2 YYDKDF (reference sequence). Trimming cost V 1 base and J 9 bases; bases outside gene matches: 5. CDR3 in amino acids: CATSRASTGKAFF. The CDR3 DNA sequence: TGTGCCACCAGCAGAGCCTCGACAGGGAAAGCTTTCTTT.

The chain recombines TRBV28 with TRBJ2-1; 10 nucleotides line up with TRBD2. CDR3 size: 11 residues. V dropped 11 bases and J dropped 7; count of bases not matched to a gene: 2. Per the germline V gene, CDR1 is MDHEN and CDR2 is SYDVKM. The CDR3 coding sequence is TGTGCCGCAGCGGGAGGGAATGAGCAGTTCTTC. Translating it yields CAAAGGNEQFF.

The chain carries TRBV27 and TRBJ1-2, with D perhaps matching TRBD1 (5 bases). This CDR3 is built from 13 residues. Germline V gene lookup returns CDR1 MNHEY and CDR2 SMNVEV (reference sequence). V lost 4 bases to trimming and J lost 4 bases, with 10 bases between them. The CDR3 region has the DNA TGTGCCAGCAGTTCGGGGGACGGCTATGGCTACACCTTC. Its protein product is CASSSGDGYGYTF.

The rearrangement uses TRBV7-9 and TRBJ1-2; 8 nucleotides match TRBD1. With 5 bases clipped from V and 10 bases from J, the junction kept 12 bases outside the gene matches. This CDR3 spans 14 amino acids. Germline V gene lookup returns CDR1 SEHNR and CDR2 FQNEAQ (reference sequence). The CDR3 sequence: CASSGGTGRNVYTF. CDR3 nucleotides: TGTGCCAGCAGCGGAGGGACAGGACGAAATGTCTACACCTTC.

This CDR3 reads CASSSPSGGYEQYF. CDR3 sequence (DNA): TGTGCCAGCAGCTCCCCGAGCGGGGGCTACGAGCAGTACTTC. V gene TRBV5-6 combines with J gene TRBJ2-7, with 8 bases matching TRBD2. The V gene end was trimmed by 3 bases and the J gene end by 3 bases; junction bases not matched to a gene: 5. Germline loops: CDR1 SGHDT, CDR2 YYEEEE. The CDR3 has 14 amino acids.

This clone has a single count. V gene TRBV6-5 combines with J gene TRBJ2-1, with 9 nucleotides matching TRBD2. Germline V lookup: CDR1 MNHEY, CDR2 SVGAGI. CDR3 length: 16 residues. V lost 4 bases and J lost 8; bases outside the gene matches: 12. The CDR3 here is CASSSGAGGALHEQFF. CDR3 sequence (DNA): TGTGCCAGCAGTTCTGGGGCGGGGGGGGCTCTCCATGAGCAGTTCTTC.

The chain links TRBV6-6 to TRBJ2-7; possible D gene TRBD2, 6 bases. V gave up 6 bases and J gave up 5 bases, with 14 bases separating them. This CDR3 spans 13 amino acids. Germline V gives CDR1 MNHNY, CDR2 SVGAGI (reference sequence). The chain's CDR3 is CASRGGRSDEQYF. The CDR3 bases are TGTGCCAGCAGGGGGGGTCGCTCTGACGAGCAGTACTTC.

This chain links TRBV19 with TRBJ2-1; 8 bases fit TRBD2. This CDR3 comprises 14 residues. V dropped 6 bases and J dropped 2; count of bases not matched to a gene: 3. Germline CDR1 is LNHDA and CDR2 is SQIVND (reference sequence). The CDR3 loop is CASRRGATYNEQFF. The CDR3 DNA sequence: TGTGCCAGTAGGCGGGGGGCCACCTACAATGAGCAGTTCTTC.

The chain recombines TRBV2 with TRBJ2-3, with 7 positions matching TRBD2. The germline V gene encodes CDR1 SNHLY and CDR2 FYNNEI. V was pared by 4 bases and J by 6 bases, with 10 bases of the junction left unmatched. The length of the CDR3 is 15 residues. CDR3 sequence: CASSASGTPSDTQYF. As DNA, the CDR3 is TGTGCCAGCAGTGCAAGCGGGACCCCTAGTGATACGCAGTATTTT.

The CDR3 nucleotides are TGTGCCAGTAGTATAGTGGGGAGCACTGAAGCTTTCTTT. Amino acid sequence: CASSIVGSTEAFF. This chain uses TRBV19 with TRBJ1-1, with unresolved D. The CDR3 has 13 residues. V was pared by 1 base and J by 4 bases, with 7 bases between. Germline V CDR1 and CDR2: LNHDA, SQIVND (reference sequence).

The chain carries TRBV30 and TRBJ2-2, with 7 bases that match TRBD2. With V trimmed by 3 bases and J by 4 bases, 8 bases remained unmatched. Germline values: CDR1 GTSNPN, CDR2 SVGIG (reference sequence). This CDR3 region has 15 residues. CDR3 loop: CAWRKGGSGTGELFF. The DNA of the CDR3 is TGTGCCTGGAGAAAGGGAGGGTCGGGCACCGGGGAGCTGTTTTTT.